These T cell receptor beta chains were read from a single sample in a study of cytomegalovirus exposure and HLA in healthy donors. The repertoire was sequenced with immunoSEQ multiplex PCR; TCRdb's copy has only in-frame clones and lacks some. Here the sample spans roughly 150,000 clones, roughly 84% being singletons. Sequenced sample: PBMCs. These TCRs come from a boy between 2 and 10 years old in good health and CMV-seronegative. Each CDR3 is given with its conserved first and last residue. The D gene is left open where the match is weak. Rows may omit the clone size; those that give it use once, few, many or a size class.

>TRBJ2-3|TRBV29-1|.|TRBD2
TGCAGCGCATCGGGACTAGCAGCAGATACGCAGTATTTT
CSASGLAADTQYF
>TRBJ2-5|TRBV29-1|.|TRBD1
TGCAGCGTTCGACAGGGGGAGGAGACCCAGTACTTC
CSVRQGEETQYF
>TRBJ1-1|TRBV27|.|TRBD1
TGTGCCAGCAGTTTAGCGGGACAGGGGGGTAAGAGGACTGAAGCTTTCTTT
CASSLAGQGGKRTEAFF
>TRBJ1-1|TRBV11-2|.|TRBD1
TGTGCCAGCAGCCCCGCGACAGGGCTCAACACTGAAGCTTTCTTT
CASSPATGLNTEAFF
>TRBJ2-2|TRBV2|.|.
TGTGCCAGCAGTGAAGCGCGGGGCGGGGAGCTGTTTTTT
CASSEARGGELFF
>TRBJ1-3|TRBV5-1|once|TRBD1
TGCGCCAGCAGCTTGAGGACAGGTAGTGGAAACACCATATATTTT
CASSLRTGSGNTIYF
>TRBJ2-7|TRBV11-3|once|.
TGTGCCAGCAGCTTGAACAGCAGAGACGAGCAGTACTTC
CASSLNSRDEQYF
>TRBJ1-6|TRBV4-1|.|TRBD1
TGCGCCAGCAGCCGCGACAGGGAAGGTTCACCCCTCCACTTT
CASSRDREGSPLHF
>TRBJ2-1|TRBV19|.|TRBD1
TGTGCCAGTAGTATCGGGACAGGGGTCAGGGAGCAGTTCTTC
CASSIGTGVREQFF
>TRBJ2-1|TRBV9|.|.
TGTGCCAGCAGCAAACGCCGGGACTCGGAGCAGTTCTTC
CASSKRRDSEQFF
>TRBJ2-7|TRBV18|once|TRBD2
TGTGCCAGCTCACTAGGACTAGCGGGGGAATACGAGCAGTACTTC
CASSLGLAGEYEQYF
>TRBJ2-7|TRBV11-3|.|TRBD2
TGTGCCAGCAGCTCCATAACCCTAGCGGGAGCCTACGAGCAGTACTTC
CASSSITLAGAYEQYF
>TRBJ2-4|TRBV5-6|.|TRBD1
TGTGCCAGCAGCTTGTATTGGCGACAGGGTCGGGCCAAAAACATTCAGTACTTC
CASSLYWRQGRAKNIQYF
>TRBJ2-7|TRBV15|.|.
TGTGCCACCAGCAGAGTAGGGGCGGGGGCCGCTGCCTACGAGCAGTACTTC
CATSRVGAGAAAYEQYF
>TRBJ2-7|TRBV7-2|.|.
TGTGCCAGCAGCTTCTCGGTCGACGAGCAGTACTTC
CASSFSVDEQYF
>TRBJ2-1|TRBV27|.|TRBD1
TGTGCCAGCAGTGGACAGGGGGATCGGCCTGAGTTCTTC
CASSGQGDRPEFF
>TRBJ2-2|TRBV9|.|TRBD1
TGTGCCAGCAGCGTCGGAATACCGGGACAGGGGGCGAACACCGGGGAGCTGTTTTTT
CASSVGIPGQGANTGELFF
>TRBJ1-2|TRBV6-5|once|.
TGTGCCAGCAGTAGGGACGGGGGGCACTATGGCTACACCTTC
CASSRDGGHYGYTF
>TRBJ2-6|TRBV28|few|.
TGTGCCAGCATTAAGGAAACAGGGTTTGCTGGGGCCAACGTCCTGACTTTC
CASIKETGFAGANVLTF
>TRBJ2-5|TRBV7-9|.|.
TGTGCCAGCAGCGCAGGAGGGCCGTATGAGACCCAGTACTTC
CASSAGGPYETQYF
>TRBJ1-2|TRBV7-9|.|.
TGTGCCAGCAGCTCACAGTCGGGACTGGTCTATGGCTACACCTTC
CASSSQSGLVYGYTF
>TRBJ1-4|TRBV13|.|.
TGTGCCAGCAGCGGACGTATTCGGACAGAGCTAAATGAAAAACTGTTTTTT
CASSGRIRTELNEKLFF
>TRBJ2-7|TRBV5-1|.|.
TGCGCCAGCAGCTTGGATGGCAGGGGTAGCGAGCAGTACTTC
CASSLDGRGSEQYF
>TRBJ1-2|TRBV5-6|.|TRBD1
TGTGCCAGCAGCTTAGGGACAGGGGTTTCGGGCTATGGCTACACCTTC
CASSLGTGVSGYGYTF
>TRBJ1-6|TRBV7-3|.|.
TGTGCCAGCAGCTTAACCGGGAATTATAATTCACCCCTCCACTTT
CASSLTGNYNSPLHF
>TRBJ1-3|TRBV6-5|.|.
TGTGCCACACGGACAGTGGCTGGAAACACCATATATTTT
CATRTVAGNTIYF
>TRBJ2-5|TRBV9|.|.
TGTGCCAGCAGCCCGTCCCGCGCGTCCGGAGGGGAGACCCAGTACTTC
CASSPSRASGGETQYF
>TRBJ1-6|TRBV13|.|TRBD1
TGTGCCAGCAGCTCCCAGGGGGCGCAAAATTCACCCCTCCACTTT
CASSSQGAQNSPLHF
>TRBJ2-1|TRBV5-6|few|.
TGTGCCAGCAGCTTGGCCTATAGGAACCAGGACAATGAGCAGTTCTTC
CASSLAYRNQDNEQFF
>TRBJ1-5|TRBV5-6|.|.
TGTGCCAGCAGCGACCTCATTGGCGGGAACCAGGATCAGCCCCAGCATTTT
CASSDLIGGNQDQPQHF
>TRBJ2-2|TRBV7-3|.|.
TGTGCCAGCAGCTTAGGCCTCATCACCGGGGAGCTGTTTTTT
CASSLGLITGELFF
>TRBJ2-7|TRBV4-1|.|.
TGCGCCAGCTCAACGGGGGCCTACGAGCAGTACTTC
CASSTGAYEQYF
>TRBJ2-7|TRBV5-4|.|.
TGTGCCAGCAGCTCCCCACTAGGAGGGTACCACGAGCAGTACTTC
CASSSPLGGYHEQYF
>TRBJ1-6|TRBV2|.|.
TGTGCCAGCCAACGAAGAAGGTTACAGTATAATTCACCCCTCCACTTT
CASQRRRLQYNSPLHF